Presented here are 10 T cell receptor beta chains from one specimen sequenced in a study of radiotherapy plus CTLA-4 blockade in lung cancer. The data were produced by immunoSEQ multiplex PCR, yet TCRdb's version contains in-frame clones alone and is incomplete. Of some 110,000 clones listed, roughly 80% are singletons. The sample here was peripheral blood, taken from a patient treated with radiotherapy plus ipilimumab. The receptors were gathered from a human donor with non-small cell lung cancer who had a partial response to radiotherapy plus ipilimumab.

V usage is TRBV6-1 and J usage is TRBJ1-1, with D possibly being TRBD1 (5 bases). The germline gives CDR1 MNHNS, CDR2 SASEGT. Trimming removed 8 bases from V and 5 bases from J, with 15 bases in between. This CDR3 is built from 13 residues. The CDR3 coding sequence is TGTGCCAGCGCGGGGGGTTTGAGGACTGAAGCTTTCTTT. This codes for CASAGGLRTEAFF.

The V and J genes are TRBV28 and TRBJ2-7; 7 bases are shared with TRBD1. J gave up 3 bases and V 3 bases, and 17 bases lay outside the gene matches. The CDR3 is 18 residues long. Germline lookup yields CDR1 MDHEN and CDR2 SYDVKM. Here the CDR3 reads CASSLRFRRDSENYEQYV. The CDR3 nucleotides are TGTGCCAGCAGTTTGAGATTCCGAAGGGACAGTGAGAACTACGAGCAGTACGTC.

The chain is built from TRBV7-9 and TRBJ1-2, with 7 bases aligning to TRBD1. Germline V gives CDR1 SEHNR, CDR2 FQNEAQ (reference sequence). The CDR3 runs 15 residues. J gave up 3 bases and V 4 bases, and 8 bases lay outside the gene matches. CDR3 nucleotide sequence: TGTGCCAGCAGCTCCCCCCCCACAGGGGACTATGGCTACACCTTC. This sequence encodes CASSSPPTGDYGYTF. The full variable domain, in which reference TRBV7-9 and TRBJ1-2 provide the parts outside the CDR3, is DTGVSQNPRHKITKRGQNVTFRCDPISEHNRLYWYRQTLGQGPEFLTYFQNEAQLEKSRLLSDRFSAERPKGSFSTLEIQRTEQGDSAMYLCASSSPPTGDYGYTFGSGTRLTVV.

The rearrangement uses TRBV9 and TRBJ1-2; the D is unclear. Germline CDR1 SGDLS, CDR2 YYNGEE. Trimming removed 0 bases from V and 7 bases from J, with 4 bases in between. The CDR3 extends over 11 amino acids. The chain's CDR3 is CASSVGVGYTF. CDR3 sequence (DNA): TGTGCCAGCAGCGTAGGAGTTGGCTACACCTTC.

The gene calls are TRBV5-4 and TRBJ2-5; D uncertain. V gave up 4 bases and J gave up 2 bases, with 15 bases separating them. The length of the CDR3 is 15 residues. Germline CDR1 is SGHNT and CDR2 is YYREEE (reference sequence). The CDR3, as DNA: TGTGCCAGCAGCCCTGAATCGCGTTCTCAAGAGACCCAGTACTTC. It translates to CASSPESRSQETQYF.

This clone appeared a few times. The chain joins TRBV18 to TRBJ1-1; 8 nucleotides align to TRBD1. The CDR3 extends over 15 amino acids. The trim removed 2 bases at V and 5 bases at J, leaving 7 bases unmatched. In germline, CDR1 is KGHSH, CDR2 LQKENI. This chain's CDR3 is CASSPSQGARTEAFF. The CDR3, as DNA: TGTGCCAGCTCACCATCGCAGGGGGCTAGGACTGAAGCTTTCTTT. Variable domain in full (rest from reference TRBV18 and TRBJ1-1): NAGVMQNPRHLVRRRGQEARLRCSPMKGHSHVYWYRQLPEEGLKFMVYLQKENIIDESGMPKERFSAEFPKEGPSILRIQQVVRGDSAAYFCASSPSQGARTEAFFGQGTRLTVV.

For the CDR3, the DNA is TGTGCCATCAGTGAGTCACGGGTCCCCTACGAGCAGTACTTC. It yields the protein CAISESRVPYEQYF. V gene TRBV10-3 combines with J gene TRBJ2-7; D is undetermined. Trimming stripped 0 bases from V and 2 bases from J, with 8 bases between. The CDR3 totals 14 residues. Germline lookup yields CDR1 ENHRY and CDR2 SYGVKD.

The V and J genes are TRBV5-1 and TRBJ1-1; 8 positions match TRBD1. The V gene end was trimmed by 5 bases and the J gene end by 1 base; junction bases not matched to a gene: 7. CDR3 length: 15 residues. CDR1 and CDR2 from the germline V gene are SGHRS and YFSETQ. CDR3 sequence (DNA): TGCGCCAGCAGAAACCCGGACAGGGCGAACACTGAAGCTTTCTTT. This translates into CASRNPDRANTEAFF.

The chain uses TRBV7-9 and TRBJ2-1; 8 bases line up with TRBD2. This CDR3 spans 16 amino acids. Germline-derived CDR1 and CDR2 are SEHNR and FQNEAQ (reference sequence). The ends lost 1 base at V and 5 bases at J; junction bases unmatched: 7. CDR3: CASSLETGGGNNEQFF. CDR3 DNA sequence: TGTGCCAGCAGCTTAGAAACCGGGGGGGGGAACAATGAGCAGTTCTTC.

This clone has a handful of counts. The chain combines TRBV2 with TRBJ1-6; 7 bases agree with TRBD1. The CDR3 is 12 amino acids. The germline gives CDR1 SNHLY, CDR2 FYNNEI. V lost 6 bases, J lost 18 bases, and 11 bases stayed unmatched. CDR3 residues: CASRLDLGQDHF. The CDR3 nucleotides are TGTGCCAGCAGATTGGACCTAGGACAGGACCACTTT.